The TCR beta chain under discussion was sequenced for a study of cytomegalovirus exposure and HLA in healthy donors. Study-level information: Later analysis reported that the roughly 120 validation repertoires shared the platform of the roughly 680 first-cohort repertoires.

TCRdb keeps only in-frame clones here, not all; method: immunoSEQ multiplex PCR. The table records over 150,000 clones, about 89% of them present only once. This clone appeared a single time. The germline V gene encodes CDR1 SGHRS and CDR2 YFSETQ. The ends lost 3 bases at V and 3 bases at J; junction bases unmatched: 6. The length of the CDR3 is 16 residues. The approximately 130-subject validation cohort, separate from the approximately 670-subject first cohort, included the donors. This chain links TRBV5-1 with TRBJ2-2, with 9 bases that match TRBD1. Sequenced material: PBMCs. The TCR sequence derives from a woman aged 18-29 years in good health and CMV-seropositive. The CDR3 DNA sequence: TGCGCCAGCAGCTACACAGGGGGCGTGGACACCGGGGAGCTGTTTTTT. Protein product: CASSYTGGVDTGELFF.